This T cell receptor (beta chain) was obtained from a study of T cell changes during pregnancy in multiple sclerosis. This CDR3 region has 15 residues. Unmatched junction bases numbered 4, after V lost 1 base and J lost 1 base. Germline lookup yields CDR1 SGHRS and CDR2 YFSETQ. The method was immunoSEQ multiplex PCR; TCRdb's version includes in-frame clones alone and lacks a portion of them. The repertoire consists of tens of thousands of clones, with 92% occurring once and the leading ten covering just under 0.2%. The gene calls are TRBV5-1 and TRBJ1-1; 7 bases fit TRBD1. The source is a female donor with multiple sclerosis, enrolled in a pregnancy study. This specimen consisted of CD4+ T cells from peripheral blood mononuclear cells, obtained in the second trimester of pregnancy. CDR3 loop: CASSLTGTENTEAFF. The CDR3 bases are TGCGCCAGCAGCTTGACCGGGACAGAGAACACTGAAGCTTTCTTT.